This entry lists 8 T cell receptor beta chains sequenced from one sample in a study of vaccination and CD4 T cells after COVID-19. Treatment here: approximately 9-day PBMC culture with coronavirus spike peptide pools or control peptides (ViraFEST assay). These TCRs' antigens remain unknown. Oncomine TCR Beta short-read sequencing was applied to DNA from cultured CD4+ T cells. From the PCR reads, TCRdb called clonotypes with MiXCR, one entry per CDR3 protein. The sample yields more than 12,000 distinct CDR3 sequences, 60% seen once. The sequencing sample was made of CD4+ T cells from blood, cultured in vitro. These receptors were obtained from a human donor who had recovered from COVID-19.

This clonotype occurred a few times. V usage is TRBV20-1 and J usage is TRBJ2-3; TRBD2 aligns across 14 bases. Trimming took 6 bases from V and 3 from J; bases not matched to a gene: 5. This CDR3 region has 15 residues. CDR1 is DFQATT, CDR2 SNEGSKA, per germline (reference sequence). CDR3 bases: TGCAGTGCCGTCGGGACTAGCGGGAGAACAGATACGCAGTATTTT. Its protein is CSAVGTSGRTDTQYF.

This clonotype has a handful of counts. The chain links TRBV15 to TRBJ2-5; no firm D call. Trimming shortened V by 5 bases and J by 0 bases, and 4 bases separated the two germline ends. The CDR3 loop spans 12 amino acids. The germline gives CDR1 LNHNV, CDR2 YYDKDF (reference sequence). Written as DNA, the CDR3 is TGTGCCACCAGCCGCGACCAAGAGACCCAGTACTTC. It specifies CATSRDQETQYF.

The chain employs TRBV20-1 and TRBJ2-6; D may be TRBD2 (6 bases). In germline, CDR1 is DFQATT, CDR2 SNEGSKA (reference sequence). The CDR3 covers 18 residues. V lost 6 bases to trimming and J lost 0 bases, with 21 bases between them. In nucleotides, the CDR3 is TGCAGTGCCTTCGACGGGGGACCAACCACCTCTGGGGCCAACGTCCTGACTTTC. Protein sequence: CSAFDGGPTTSGANVLTF.

This clonotype occurred a few times. The chain recombines TRBV7-9 with TRBJ2-3; D remains ambiguous. CDR1 SEHNR and CDR2 FQNEAQ come from the germline V gene (reference sequence). V was cut by 5 bases and J by 0 bases, with 12 bases left in between. The CDR3 consists of 15 residues. CDR3 DNA: TGTGCCAGCAGCCATTCCGTGGAGAGCACAGATACGCAGTATTTT. It translates to CASSHSVESTDTQYF.

As to this clonotype: The junction and the germline gene differ at one end; a read error may be behind it. The gene calls are TRBV6-2 or TRBV6-3 and TRBJ2-7; D ambiguous. The J call may not be correct, given that the DNA end is closer to TRBJ2-5. Germline assignment: CDR1 MNHEY and CDR2 SVGEGT. The CDR3 sequence is 15 residues long. The CDR3 region is CASSLFSGPQATQYF. The DNA for the CDR3 is TGTGCCAGCAGTCTGTTCTCGGGCCCACAAGCGACCCAGTACTTC.

V is TRBV6-1 and J is TRBJ1-1; D call uncertain. The V and J ends lost 8 bases and 0 bases respectively, with 10 bases between them. Per germline, CDR1 MNHNS and CDR2 SASEGT. This CDR3 has 13 amino acids. The CDR3, as DNA: TGTGCCAGCCGCCGAAGCATGAACACTGAAGCTTTCTTT. Its translation is CASRRSMNTEAFF.

The V call is TRBV6-5, the J call TRBJ2-3, with 7 bases that match TRBD2. V lost 1 base, J lost 5 bases, and 6 bases stayed unmatched. Germline-derived CDR1 and CDR2 are MNHEY and SVGAGI. The CDR3 consists of 15 residues. CDR3 nucleotide sequence: TGTGCCAGCAGTTACTTCGCGGGAGTCGTAGATACGCAGTATTTT. Translating it yields CASSYFAGVVDTQYF.

V and J are TRBV9 and TRBJ2-1, with a weak D call TRBD2 (6 bases). Germline V gene sequence: CDR1 SGDLS, CDR2 YYNGEE. Trimming left V 0 bases short and J 0 bases short, with 10 bases between. The CDR3 covers 16 residues. CDR3 DNA sequence: TGTGCCAGCAGCGTAGTAGCGGTGTACTCCTACAATGAGCAGTTCTTC. Its protein is CASSVVAVYSYNEQFF.